This paragraph covers one TCR beta chain sequence. Its target is unknown. The data belong to a study of T cell repertoires in cytomegalovirus infection. Overall study: CMV infection plus the matching HLA type was flagged by public TCR beta signatures. The study, taken as a whole, reports: CMV carriers with the relevant HLA were identified by cumulative public TCR beta family frequency. HLA-C-restricted CMV-specific TCR beta clonotypes prevailed in the ex vivo response.

In germline, CDR1 is LNHDA, CDR2 SQIVND (reference sequence). The CDR3 totals 14 residues. Trimming took 7 bases from V and 7 from J; bases not matched to a gene: 10. TCRdb re-analysed the reads in MiXCR, keeping a single row per CDR3 protein. There are 250,000 to 350,000 distinct CDR3 sequences in the sample; 20% to 30% occur only once, and approximately 15% lies in the top ten. The chain links TRBV19 to TRBJ1-1, with TRBD1 matching 9 bases. This receptor was obtained from a human donor in good health (CMV status not recorded). Some clones in this sample may be carry-over from other donors' samples. Sample: PBMCs. The CDR3 bases are TGTGCCAGTATCCCGGACAGGGGCAGTAGTGAAGCTTTCTTT. This encodes CASIPDRGSSEAFF.